The source of this T cell receptor (beta chain) is a study of STAT5B mutations in CD4+ large granular lymphocyte leukemia. Germline CDR1 and CDR2: SGHRS and YFSETQ. The CDR3 consists of 17 residues. V lost 4 bases and J lost 4; bases outside the gene matches: 8. Method: immunoSEQ multiplex PCR; TCRdb's copy keeps in-frame clones and lacks some. The sample lists around 30,000 clones, around four fifths seen once, with 4.4% in the top ten. This TCR was recovered from a human donor in good health. Sequencing was done on a sample of CD4+ T cells from blood buffy coats. The rearrangement uses TRBV5-1 and TRBJ2-3; 14 nucleotides match TRBD2. The CDR3 region has the DNA TGCGCCAGCAGCCCGGGGACTAGCGGGAGTCGGGCAGATACGCAGTATTTT. Residues: CASSPGTSGSRADTQYF.